The entry below describes one T cell receptor (beta chain). Its antigen is not identified. The data are from a study of cytomegalovirus exposure and HLA in healthy donors. Study conclusions and caveats: Cytomegalovirus association was listed for about 170 TCR beta chains. Indistinguishability led to the exclusion of some V segments, TRBV6-2 and TRBV6-3 included. A later analysis, which compared TCR beta chains of equal frequency, found the HLA-associated ones more clonally expanded.

Germline lookup yields CDR1 PRHDT and CDR2 FYEKMQ (reference sequence). The CDR3 totals 14 residues. V was clipped by 5 bases and J by 4 bases; unmatched bases: 4. The PCR used 60 Vbeta and 13 Jbeta primers. Method: immunoSEQ multiplex PCR; TCRdb's copy keeps in-frame clones and lacks some. The sample carries 95,000 or so clones, 80% to 85% recorded once. This receptor was identified in a woman aged 70-85 years in good health and CMV-seropositive. Sequenced material: PBMCs. V usage is TRBV13 and J usage is TRBJ1-4; TRBD1 matches 7 bases. CDR3: CASSRQGLNEKLFF. Written as DNA, the CDR3 is TGTGCCAGCAGCCGACAGGGCCTTAATGAAAAACTGTTTTTT.